This T cell receptor beta chain was profiled in a study of cytomegalovirus exposure and HLA in healthy donors. For the study at large: The 95 to 150 validation repertoires used a platform that matched the one used for the approximately 610 first-cohort repertoires, as a later analysis reported. Study-wide points: Cytomegalovirus-associated status was assigned to about 180 TCR beta chains.

Profiled with immunoSEQ multiplex PCR; TCRdb holds only in-frame clones, not every one. The table shows over 130,000 clones, with around 84% occurring only once. As for this clone: Antigen: not known.

CDR3 length: 15 residues. Germline assignment: CDR1 SGHNT and CDR2 YYREEE (reference sequence). V was trimmed by 4 bases and J by 4 bases, leaving 12 bases between them. The specimen was PBMCs. The V and J genes are TRBV5-4 and TRBJ2-6; D is unclear. The sequence came from a man aged 18 to 35 in good health and CMV-seropositive. The CDR3 region is CASSRDNAGANVLTF. CDR3 in DNA: TGTGCCAGCAGCCGAGACAACGCAGGGGCCAACGTCCTGACTTTC. Full variable domain (rest looked up from reference TRBV5-4 and TRBJ2-6): ETGVTQSPTHLIKTRGQQVTLRCSSQSGHNTVSWYQQALGQGPQFIFQYYREEENGRGNFPPRFSGLQFPNYSSELNVNALELDDSALYLCASSRDNAGANVLTFGAGSRLTVL.